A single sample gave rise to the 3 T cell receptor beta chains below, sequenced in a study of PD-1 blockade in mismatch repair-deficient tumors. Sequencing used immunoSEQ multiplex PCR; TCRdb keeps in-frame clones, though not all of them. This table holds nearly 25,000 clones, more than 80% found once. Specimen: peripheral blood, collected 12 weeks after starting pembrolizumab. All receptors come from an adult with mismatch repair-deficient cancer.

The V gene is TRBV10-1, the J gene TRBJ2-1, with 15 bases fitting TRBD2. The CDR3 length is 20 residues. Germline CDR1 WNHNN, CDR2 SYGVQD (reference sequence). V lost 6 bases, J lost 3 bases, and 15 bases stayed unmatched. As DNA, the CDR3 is TGCGCCAGCAGAGATGCGGCGGGGACTAGCGGGAGGAGCTACTACAATGAGCAGTTCTTC. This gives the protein CASRDAAGTSGRSYYNEQFF.

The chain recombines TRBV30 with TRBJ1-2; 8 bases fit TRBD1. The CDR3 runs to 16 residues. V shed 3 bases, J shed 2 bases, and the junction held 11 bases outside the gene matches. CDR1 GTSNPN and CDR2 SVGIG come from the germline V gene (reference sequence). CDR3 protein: CAWRGGTGLLNYGYTF. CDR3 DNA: TGTGCCTGGAGGGGCGGGACAGGTCTCTTGAACTATGGCTACACCTTC.

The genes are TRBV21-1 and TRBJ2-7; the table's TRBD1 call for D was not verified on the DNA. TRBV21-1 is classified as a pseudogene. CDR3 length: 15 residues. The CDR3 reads CATGSVGQGVYEQYF. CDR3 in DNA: TGTGCCACCGGTTCTGTGGGACAGGGGGTTTACGAGCAGTACTTC.